These T cell receptor beta chains were read from a single sample in a study of T cell responses to AZD1222 COVID-19 vaccine. The assay was immunoSEQ multiplex PCR, and TCRdb's table has in-frame clones only and misses some. The table has 73,000 or so clones, about four fifths seen once. The specimen comprised peripheral blood, sampled on day 0 of AZD1222 vaccination. These receptors came from an adult in good health. Each CDR3 is given with its conserved first and last residue. Each record gives: CDR3 protein, CDR3 DNA, V gene, D gene, J gene, clone size. The D gene is left open where the match is weak. Clone sizes are given selectively: once, few, many, or a class where the clone is expanded.

CASTDLTGNTEAFF	TGCGCCAGCACTGATCTGACTGGGAACACTGAAGCTTTCTTT	TRBV5-1	NA	TRBJ1-1	NA
CASSLLTGRTDTQYF	TGTGCCAGCAGCCTTTTGACAGGGAGGACAGATACGCAGTATTTT	TRBV11-2	NA	TRBJ2-3	NA
CASSEGTGPYGYTF	TGTGCCAGCAGCGAAGGTACAGGGCCCTATGGCTACACCTTC	TRBV7-2	NA	TRBJ1-2	NA
CASSLAGRYNEQFF	TGTGCCAGCAGCTTAGCGGGCCGATACAATGAGCAGTTCTTC	TRBV11-1	NA	TRBJ2-1	NA
CASSYYRGDYEQYF	TGCGCCAGCAGCTACTACAGGGGGGACTACGAGCAGTACTTC	TRBV5-1	TRBD1	TRBJ2-7	NA
CASTGGLGEKLFF	TGTGCCAGCACCGGGGGGCTGGGTGAAAAACTGTTTTTT	TRBV2	NA	TRBJ1-4	NA
CASSMGDYEQYF	TGTGCCAGTAGTATGGGGGACTACGAGCAGTACTTC	TRBV19	NA	TRBJ2-7	few
CASSLTAGPNSNQPQHF	TGTGCCAGCAGCTTAACGGCAGGACCAAATAGCAATCAGCCCCAGCATTTT	TRBV7-2	NA	TRBJ1-5	NA
CATSDLEAYNEQFF	TGTGCCACCAGTGATTTGGAGGCCTACAATGAGCAGTTCTTC	TRBV24-1	NA	TRBJ2-1	few
CATRGLLDTDTQYF	TGTGCCACCCGGGGACTCCTCGACACAGATACGCAGTATTTT	TRBV11-1	NA	TRBJ2-3	NA
CTSSRRDLLYTDTQYF	TGCACCAGCAGCCGCCGGGACTTATTATACACAGATACGCAGTATTTT	TRBV1	NA	TRBJ2-3	NA
CASRRTGNTEAFF	TGTGCCAGCAGAAGGACGGGGAACACTGAAGCTTTCTTT	TRBV5-6	NA	TRBJ1-1	NA
CSANPNNEQFF	TGCAGTGCTAATCCGAACAATGAGCAGTTCTTC	TRBV20-1	NA	TRBJ2-1	NA
CASSWSGTGGYEQYF	TGTGCCAGCAGCTGGAGTGGGACAGGGGGCTACGAGCAGTACTTC	TRBV5-6	TRBD1	TRBJ2-7	NA
CATLTGLGRSPLHF	TGTGCCACCCTCACTGGTCTAGGGCGATCACCCCTCCACTTT	TRBV6-5	NA	TRBJ1-6	NA
CASGGNRLYTDTQYF	TGTGCCAGCGGGGGGAACAGGCTATACACAGATACGCAGTATTTT	TRBV6-5	NA	TRBJ2-3	NA
CASSQGQSSYNEQFF	TGTGCCAGCAGCCAGGGACAGAGCTCCTACAATGAGCAGTTCTTC	TRBV9	TRBD1	TRBJ2-1	once
CASSLEPSGGDTQYF	TGTGCCAGCAGCTTAGAACCTAGCGGGGGAGATACGCAGTATTTT	TRBV11-2	TRBD2	TRBJ2-3	NA
CASSLGQGNQPQHF	TGTGCCAGCAGTCTTGGACAGGGGAATCAGCCCCAGCATTTT	TRBV3-1/TRBV3-2	TRBD1	TRBJ1-5	NA
CASSIGGLQETQYF	TGTGCCAGCAGCATCGGAGGGCTCCAAGAGACCCAGTACTTC	TRBV9	NA	TRBJ2-5	once
CASSTSDQETQYF	TGTGCCAGCAGCACAAGTGACCAAGAGACCCAGTACTTC	TRBV7-3	NA	TRBJ2-5	NA
CASSIQGNYGYTF	TGTGCCAGTAGTATACAGGGTAACTATGGCTACACCTTC	TRBV19	NA	TRBJ1-2	few